This T cell receptor beta chain was found in a study of identifying expanded T cells in peripheral blood. TCRdb keeps only in-frame clones here, not all; method: immunoSEQ multiplex PCR. Of around 50,000 clones in the sample, approximately 90% were seen once. V lost 5 bases and J lost 4; bases outside the gene matches: 4. This CDR3 is built from 13 residues. Germline CDR1 and CDR2: SGHTA and FQGNSA. Specimen: blood. This receptor was identified in a person between 18 and 75 years old in good health. This rearrangement joins TRBV7-2 to TRBJ1-1, with 7 nucleotides matching TRBD1. The CDR3 sequence: CASSPGGTTEAFF. In DNA, the CDR3 is TGTGCCAGCAGCCCAGGGGGAACCACTGAAGCTTTCTTT. The entire variable domain, with the rest obtained from reference TRBV7-2 and TRBJ1-1, is as follows: GAGVSQSPSNKVTEKGKDVELRCDPISGHTALYWYRQSLGQGLEFLIYFQGNSAPDKSGLPSDRFSAERTGGSVSTLTIQRTQQEDSAVYLCASSPGGTTEAFFGQGTRLTVV.